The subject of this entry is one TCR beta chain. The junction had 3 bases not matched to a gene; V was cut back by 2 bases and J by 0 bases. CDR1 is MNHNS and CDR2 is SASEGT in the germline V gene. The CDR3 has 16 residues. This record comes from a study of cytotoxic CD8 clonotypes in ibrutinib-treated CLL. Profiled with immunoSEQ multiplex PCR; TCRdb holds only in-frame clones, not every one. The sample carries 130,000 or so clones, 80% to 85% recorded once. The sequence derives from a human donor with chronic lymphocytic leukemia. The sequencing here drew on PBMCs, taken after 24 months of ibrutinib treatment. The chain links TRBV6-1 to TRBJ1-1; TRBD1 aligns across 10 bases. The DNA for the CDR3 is TGTGCCAGCAGTGAAAGGGGGACAGGGGTGAACACTGAAGCTTTCTTT. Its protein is CASSERGTGVNTEAFF.